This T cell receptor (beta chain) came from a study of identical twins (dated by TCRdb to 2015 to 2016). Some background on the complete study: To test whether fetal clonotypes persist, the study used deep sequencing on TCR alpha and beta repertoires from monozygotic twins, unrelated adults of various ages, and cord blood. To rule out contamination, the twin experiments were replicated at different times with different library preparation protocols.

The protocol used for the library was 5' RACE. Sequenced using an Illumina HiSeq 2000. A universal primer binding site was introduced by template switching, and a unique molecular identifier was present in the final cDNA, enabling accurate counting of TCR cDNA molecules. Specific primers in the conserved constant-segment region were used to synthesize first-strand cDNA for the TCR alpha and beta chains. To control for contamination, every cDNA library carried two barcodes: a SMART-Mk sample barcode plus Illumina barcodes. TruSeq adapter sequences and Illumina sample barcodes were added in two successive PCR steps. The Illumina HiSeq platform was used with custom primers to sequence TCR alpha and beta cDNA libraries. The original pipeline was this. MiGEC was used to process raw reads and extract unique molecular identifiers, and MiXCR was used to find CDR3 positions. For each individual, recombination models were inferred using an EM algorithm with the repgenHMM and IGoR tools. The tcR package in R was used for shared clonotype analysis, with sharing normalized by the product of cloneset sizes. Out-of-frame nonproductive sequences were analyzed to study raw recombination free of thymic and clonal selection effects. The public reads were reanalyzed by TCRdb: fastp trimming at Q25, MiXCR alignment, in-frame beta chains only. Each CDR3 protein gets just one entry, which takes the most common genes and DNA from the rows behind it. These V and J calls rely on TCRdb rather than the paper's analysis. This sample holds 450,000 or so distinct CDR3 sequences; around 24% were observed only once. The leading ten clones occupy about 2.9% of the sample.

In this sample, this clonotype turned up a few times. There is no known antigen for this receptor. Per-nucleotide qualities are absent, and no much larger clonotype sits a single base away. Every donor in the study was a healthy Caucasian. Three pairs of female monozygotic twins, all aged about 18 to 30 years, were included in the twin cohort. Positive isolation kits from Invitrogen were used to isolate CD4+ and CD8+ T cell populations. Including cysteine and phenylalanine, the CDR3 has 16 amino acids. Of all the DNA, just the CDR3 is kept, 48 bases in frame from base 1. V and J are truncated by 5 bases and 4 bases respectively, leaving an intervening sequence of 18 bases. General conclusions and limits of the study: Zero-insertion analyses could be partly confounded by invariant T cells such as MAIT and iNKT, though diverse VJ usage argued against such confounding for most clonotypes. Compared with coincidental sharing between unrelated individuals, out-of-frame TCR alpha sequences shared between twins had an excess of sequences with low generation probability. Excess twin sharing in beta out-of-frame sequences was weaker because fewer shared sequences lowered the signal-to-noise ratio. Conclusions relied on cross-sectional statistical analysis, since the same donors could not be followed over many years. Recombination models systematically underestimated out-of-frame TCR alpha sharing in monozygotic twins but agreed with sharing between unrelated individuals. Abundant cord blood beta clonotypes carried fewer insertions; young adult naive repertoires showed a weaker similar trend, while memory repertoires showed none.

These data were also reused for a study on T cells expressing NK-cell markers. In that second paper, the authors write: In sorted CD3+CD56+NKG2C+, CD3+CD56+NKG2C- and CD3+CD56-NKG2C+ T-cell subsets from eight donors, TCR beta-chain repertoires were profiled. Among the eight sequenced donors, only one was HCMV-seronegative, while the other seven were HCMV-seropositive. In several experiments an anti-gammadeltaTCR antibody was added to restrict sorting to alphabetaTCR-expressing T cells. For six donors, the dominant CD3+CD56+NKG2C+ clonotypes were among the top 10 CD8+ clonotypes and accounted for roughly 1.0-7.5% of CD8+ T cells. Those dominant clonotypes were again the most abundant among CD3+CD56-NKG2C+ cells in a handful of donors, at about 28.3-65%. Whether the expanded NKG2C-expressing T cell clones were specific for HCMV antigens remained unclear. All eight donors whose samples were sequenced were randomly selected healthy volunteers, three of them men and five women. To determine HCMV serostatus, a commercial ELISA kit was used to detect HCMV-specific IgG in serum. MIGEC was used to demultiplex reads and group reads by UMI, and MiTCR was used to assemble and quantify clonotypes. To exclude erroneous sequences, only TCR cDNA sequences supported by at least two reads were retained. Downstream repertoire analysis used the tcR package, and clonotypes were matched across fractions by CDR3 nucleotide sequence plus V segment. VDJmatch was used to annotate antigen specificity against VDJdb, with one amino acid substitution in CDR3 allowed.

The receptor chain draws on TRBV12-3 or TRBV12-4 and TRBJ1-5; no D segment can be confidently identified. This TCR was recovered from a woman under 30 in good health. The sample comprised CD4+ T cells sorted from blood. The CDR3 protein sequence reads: CASSPAGQQRNQPQHF. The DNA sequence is TGTGCCAGCAGTCCCGCAGGCCAGCAGCGGAATCAGCCCCAGCATTTT.